What follows are 24 T cell receptor beta chains derived from one specimen sequenced in a study of cytomegalovirus exposure and HLA in healthy donors. In the PCR, 60 Vbeta and 13 Jbeta primers were used. Data came from immunoSEQ multiplex PCR; TCRdb stores just in-frame clones and leaves some out. Among around 91,000 clones listed, 64% were seen once. The source material was PBMCs. The receptors derive from a man in his 60s in good health and CMV-seronegative.

This clone came up a few times. This chain uses TRBV11-3 with TRBJ2-2; 7 nucleotides match TRBD2. Germline V gives CDR1 SGHNT, CDR2 YENEEA. CDR3 size: 15 residues. The J segment lost 3 bases and the V segment lost 3 bases, leaving 4 bases of the junction unmatched. The CDR3 loop reads CASSLVLADTGELFF. In DNA, the CDR3 is TGTGCCAGCAGCTTGGTCCTAGCGGACACCGGGGAGCTGTTTTTT.

The V call is TRBV5-4, the J call TRBJ2-2; 10 positions agree with TRBD2. Germline values: CDR1 SGHNT, CDR2 YYREEE (reference sequence). The CDR3 spans 16 residues. V lost 4 bases to trimming and J lost 2 bases; unmatched junction nucleotides: 5. The CDR3 bases are TGTGCCAGCAGCACCGGACTAGCGGCTAACACCGGGGAGCTGTTTTTT. Translating gives CASSTGLAANTGELFF.

This clone was counted only a few times. V is TRBV30 and J is TRBJ2-7, with D possibly being TRBD1 (6 bases). V was trimmed by 1 base and J by 0 bases, leaving 10 bases between them. The CDR3 loop spans 14 amino acids. Germline V CDR1 and CDR2: GTSNPN, SVGIG (reference sequence). The CDR3 nucleotides are TGTGCCTGGAGTGATGGGGGCTTCTCCTACGAGCAGTACTTC. Translation gives CAWSDGGFSYEQYF.

The chain couples TRBV28 to TRBJ1-5; D call uncertain. V gave up 2 bases and J gave up 4 bases, with 9 bases separating them. This CDR3 comprises 14 residues. CDR1 MDHEN and CDR2 SYDVKM come from the germline V gene. The CDR3 coding sequence is TGTGCCAGCAGTTTAATAGTTCGGAATCAGCCCCAGCATTTT. It specifies CASSLIVRNQPQHF. The full variable domain, with the rest looked up from reference TRBV28 and TRBJ1-5, is DVKVTQSSRYLVKRTGEKVFLECVQDMDHENMFWYRQDPGLGLRLIYFSYDVKMKEKGDIPEGYSVSREKKERFSLILESASTNQTSMYLCASSLIVRNQPQHFGDGTRLSIL.

V and J are TRBV7-7 and TRBJ2-2; D is possibly TRBD2 (7 bases). The length of the CDR3 is 17 residues. Germline-derived CDR1 and CDR2 are SSHAT and FNYEAQ (reference sequence). V dropped 0 bases and J dropped 7 bases, with 18 bases sitting between them. The CDR3 sequence: CASSLAKTGLGGGELFF. In DNA form, the CDR3 reads TGTGCCAGCAGCTTAGCAAAGACTGGACTAGGGGGCGGGGAGCTGTTTTTT.

Only a few counts were recorded for this clone. V gene TRBV9 combines with J gene TRBJ2-3, with 9 bases identical to TRBD1. The CDR3 has 14 amino acids. The V gene's germline CDR1 is SGDLS and CDR2 YYNGEE. V gave up 2 bases and J gave up 4 bases; unmatched junction bases: 2. As DNA, the CDR3 is TGTGCCAGCAGCGTTACAGGGGGCGCAGATACGCAGTATTTT. This translates into CASSVTGGADTQYF.

The chain employs TRBV7-3 and TRBJ2-1; 8 bases align to TRBD2. Trimming removed 3 bases from V and 9 bases from J; junction bases left unmatched: 10. Germline V lookup: CDR1 SGHTA, CDR2 FQGTGA. The length of the CDR3 is 15 residues. As DNA, the CDR3 is TGTGCCAGCAGCTTGTCAACGGGAGGGCCCGGTGAGCAGTTCTTC. It codes for CASSLSTGGPGEQFF.

J is TRBJ1-4 and V is TRBV28; the match to TRBD1 covers 9 bases. With V trimmed by 4 bases and J by 4 bases, 4 bases remained unmatched. Germline loops: CDR1 MDHEN, CDR2 SYDVKM. The CDR3 spans 15 residues. The CDR3 region is CASSSGQGNNEKLFF. CDR3 coding DNA: TGTGCCAGCAGTTCAGGACAGGGGAATAATGAAAAACTGTTTTTT.

As to this clone: This same CDR3 is encoded by further DNA sequences in the sample. V gene TRBV15 combines with J gene TRBJ1-6, with 8 bases matching TRBD1. V trimming: 3 bases; J trimming: 13 bases; junction bases outside the gene matches: 8. This CDR3 has 14 amino acids. Looked up from germline, CDR1 is LNHNV and CDR2 is YYDKDF (reference sequence). The CDR3 here is CATSSGQGGSPLHF. The CDR3 DNA reads TGTGCCACCAGCAGTGGACAGGGAGGATCGCCCCTCCACTTT.

The V call is TRBV6-1, the J call TRBJ1-2; D remains unclear. CDR1 is MNHNS and CDR2 is SASEGT in the germline V gene. V lost 4 bases to trimming and J lost 6 bases, with 12 bases between them. The CDR3 is 13 amino acids. In DNA, the CDR3 is TGTGCCAGCAGTGCGCGGATCGGCAATGGCTACACCTTC. The encoded protein is CASSARIGNGYTF.

This clone was seen ten or more times. The V gene is TRBV25-1, the J gene TRBJ2-7, with TRBD2 identical over 8 bases. Trimming at V came to 2 bases and at J to 4 bases, leaving 16 bases not matched to a gene. CDR1 and CDR2 from the germline V gene are MGHDK and SYGVNS. This CDR3 region has 18 residues. The CDR3 reads CASSEKKMGSGNGYEQYF. For the CDR3, the DNA is TGTGCCAGCAGTGAAAAAAAAATGGGTAGCGGGAACGGGTACGAGCAGTACTTC.

This CDR3 reads CASSPGQGVSGANVLTF. The CDR3, as DNA: TGCGCCAGCAGCCCGGGACAGGGTGTTTCTGGGGCCAACGTCCTGACTTTC. The chain recombines TRBV10-1 with TRBJ2-6; 9 bases align to TRBD1. V shed 6 bases and J 1 base; nucleotides not matched to a gene: 7. Germline loops: CDR1 WNHNN, CDR2 SYGVQD (reference sequence). The CDR3 is 17 amino acids.

A remark on this clone: This specimen includes other DNA sequences encoding the same CDR3. The chain combines TRBV29-1 with TRBJ1-2, with D hard to call. The CDR3 is made up of 12 amino acids. The germline V and J ends were trimmed by 2 bases and 0 bases, with 4 bases remaining between them. Germline loops: CDR1 SQVTM, CDR2 ANQGSEA. The CDR3 reads CSVEQANYGYTF. In DNA form, the CDR3 reads TGCAGCGTTGAACAGGCTAACTATGGCTACACCTTC.

V usage is TRBV27 and J usage is TRBJ2-7, with 14 bases aligning to TRBD2. This CDR3 comprises 18 residues. J lost 2 bases, V lost 2 bases, and 8 bases had no gene match. Germline-derived CDR1 and CDR2 are MNHEY and SMNVEV (reference sequence). In DNA, the CDR3 is TGTGCCAGCAGTTTACTGGGACTAGCGGGAGTGATCCCCTACGAGCAGTACTTC. This gives the protein CASSLLGLAGVIPYEQYF.

This clone was seen more than once but under ten times. The chain joins TRBV29-1 to TRBJ2-2; 10 bases are shared with TRBD1. This CDR3 comprises 13 residues. In germline, CDR1 is SQVTM, CDR2 ANQGSEA. The V segment lost 7 bases and the J segment 6 bases; nucleotides outside the gene matches: 5. CDR3 in amino acids: CSGGQGVAGELFF. CDR3 sequence (DNA): TGCAGCGGAGGACAGGGGGTCGCCGGGGAGCTGTTTTTT.

This rearrangement joins TRBV19 to TRBJ2-2; TRBD1 matches at 8 bases. Trimming removed 4 bases from V and 2 bases from J; junction bases left unmatched: 6. CDR1 is LNHDA, CDR2 SQIVND, per germline (reference sequence). CDR3 length: 16 amino acids. The chain's CDR3 is CASSSSGTGNTGELFF. The CDR3 DNA reads TGTGCCAGTAGTAGCTCCGGGACAGGTAACACCGGGGAGCTGTTTTTT.

The chain employs TRBV7-9 and TRBJ2-1, with 8 nucleotides matching TRBD2. Unmatched junction bases numbered 3, after V lost 2 bases and J lost 3 bases. Germline V CDR1 and CDR2: SEHNR, FQNEAQ (reference sequence). The CDR3 has 15 residues. The CDR3 loop is CASSLLAGIYNEQFF. Here the CDR3 DNA reads TGTGCCAGCAGCTTATTAGCGGGGATCTACAATGAGCAGTTCTTC.

The J gene is TRBJ2-1, the V gene TRBV11-2, with TRBD2 matching over 13 bases. Germline CDR1 is SGHAT and CDR2 is FQNNGV. The CDR3 spans 17 residues. The junction had 8 bases not matched to a gene; V was cut back by 3 bases and J by 6 bases. In DNA, the CDR3 is TGTGCCAGCAGCTTGACTAGCGGGGGGTCCTGGTTCAATGAGCAGTTCTTC. It encodes CASSLTSGGSWFNEQFF.

The gene calls are TRBV11-1 and TRBJ2-2, with 7 bases that match TRBD2. CDR3 size: 15 residues. Per the germline V gene, CDR1 is SGHAT and CDR2 is FQDESV (reference sequence). J lost 4 bases, V lost 5 bases, and 7 bases had no gene match. In DNA form, the CDR3 reads TGTGCCAGCAGCGCCTTATGGGGGGGCACCGGGGAGCTGTTTTTT. It codes for CASSALWGGTGELFF.

The genes are TRBV18 and TRBJ2-1, with 10 bases identical to TRBD2. With 3 bases clipped from V and 6 bases from J, the junction kept 5 bases outside the gene matches. The CDR3 has 15 residues. CDR1 and CDR2 (germline): KGHSH, LQKENI. The DNA for the CDR3 is TGTGCCAGCTCACCCAACCCTAGCGGGGGCAATGAGCAGTTCTTC. Translated: CASSPNPSGGNEQFF.

The rearrangement joins TRBV10-3 to TRBJ2-5; tentative D call: TRBD2 (5 bases). TRBJ2-7 matches the DNA end more closely, so the J call is doubtful. In germline, CDR1 is ENHRY, CDR2 SYGVKD. The CDR3 totals 15 residues. The CDR3 nucleotides read TGTGCCATCAGTGAGTCGTCCCGAGGGTCCTACGAGCAGTACTTC. It encodes CAISESSRGSYEQYF.

The chain joins TRBV10-1 to TRBJ2-1, with 12 bases that match TRBD2. Germline V gene data show CDR1 as WNHNN and CDR2 as SYGVQD (reference sequence). The CDR3 spans 17 residues. With V trimmed by 9 bases and J by 2 bases, 11 bases remained unmatched. The CDR3, as DNA: TGCGCCAGAGAATGGACTAGCGGGACTAAGGCCTACAATGAGCAGTTCTTC. Its translation: CAREWTSGTKAYNEQFF.

The J gene is TRBJ1-3, the V gene TRBV5-1; 8 bases match TRBD1. V lost 4 bases, J lost 9 bases, and 6 bases stayed unmatched. Germline values: CDR1 SGHRS, CDR2 YFSETQ. This CDR3 has 13 amino acids. The CDR3 coding sequence is TGCGCCAGCAGCATAGGACAGGGATCCACCATATATTTT. Protein: CASSIGQGSTIYF.

The chain recombines TRBV9 with TRBJ2-3; 8 positions match TRBD1. V shed 9 bases, J shed 0 bases, and the junction held 6 bases outside the gene matches. Germline CDR1 and CDR2: SGDLS and YYNGEE. This CDR3 comprises 14 residues. The CDR3 region has the DNA TGTGCCACGAGCAGGGGGCTGAGCACAGATACGCAGTATTTT. It yields the protein CATSRGLSTDTQYF.